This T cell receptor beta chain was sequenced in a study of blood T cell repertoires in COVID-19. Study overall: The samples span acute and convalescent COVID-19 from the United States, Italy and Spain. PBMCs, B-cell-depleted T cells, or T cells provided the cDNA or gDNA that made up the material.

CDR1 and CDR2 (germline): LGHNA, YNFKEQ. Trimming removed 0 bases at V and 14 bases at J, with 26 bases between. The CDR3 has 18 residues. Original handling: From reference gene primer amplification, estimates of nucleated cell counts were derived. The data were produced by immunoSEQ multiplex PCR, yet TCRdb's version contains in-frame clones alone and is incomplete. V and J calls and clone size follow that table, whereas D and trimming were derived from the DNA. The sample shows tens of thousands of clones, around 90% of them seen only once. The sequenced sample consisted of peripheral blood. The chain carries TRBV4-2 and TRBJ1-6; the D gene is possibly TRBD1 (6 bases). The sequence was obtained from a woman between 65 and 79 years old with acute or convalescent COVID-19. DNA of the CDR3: TGTGCCAGCAGCCAAGAAGTAGGGGCAGGCAGCCTAAGGGGGTCCCTCCACTTT. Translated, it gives CASSQEVGAGSLRGSLHF.